Each of the 12 T cell receptor beta chains below was sequenced from the same sample in a study of cytomegalovirus exposure and HLA in healthy donors. The primer mix had 60 Vbeta and 13 Jbeta primers. The data were produced by immunoSEQ multiplex PCR, yet TCRdb's version contains in-frame clones alone and is incomplete. The table records about 170,000 clones, roughly three quarters of them present only once. Sequencing was performed on PBMCs. These receptors all stem from a woman in her forties or fifties in good health and CMV-seronegative.

The V and J genes are TRBV4-2 and TRBJ1-2; D is perhaps TRBD1 (6 bases). The germline V gene encodes CDR1 LGHNA and CDR2 YNFKEQ. The CDR3 loop spans 15 amino acids. The V end lost 3 bases, the J end lost 2 bases, and 13 bases lay between the germline ends. The CDR3 spells CASSQEGGANYGYTF. CDR3 DNA: TGTGCCAGCAGCCAGGAGGGGGGGGCAAACTATGGCTACACCTTC.

This chain links TRBV21-1 with TRBJ2-2; no DNA check was done on the table's D call, TRBD2. TRBV21-1 is designated a pseudogene. This CDR3 has 16 residues. The CDR3 DNA sequence: TGTGCCAGCCCCCGGAGGGGCGGGAGGGCCACCGGGGAGCTGTTTTTT. Translating gives CASPRRGGRATGELFF.

The V call is TRBV28, the J call TRBJ2-2; D is unresolved. CDR1 and CDR2 from the germline V gene are MDHEN and SYDVKM. Trimming pared 6 bases from V and 10 bases from J, leaving 15 bases between. There are 13 residues in the CDR3. CDR3 sequence: CASSPRTKLELFF. The CDR3 bases are TGTGCCAGCAGCCCACGAACCAAACTGGAGCTGTTTTTT. Filled out from reference TRBV28 and TRBJ2-2, the complete variable domain reads DVKVTQSSRYLVKRTGEKVFLECVQDMDHENMFWYRQDPGLGLRLIYFSYDVKMKEKGDIPEGYSVSREKKERFSLILESASTNQTSMYLCASSPRTKLELFFGEGSRLTVL.

The chain employs TRBV2 and TRBJ2-5; 9 positions agree with TRBD2. V shed 2 bases, J shed 3 bases, and the junction held 4 bases outside the gene matches. Germline V lookup: CDR1 SNHLY, CDR2 FYNNEI. The CDR3 runs to 15 residues. CDR3 residues: CASSEFLAGKETQYF. Written as DNA, the CDR3 is TGTGCCAGCAGTGAATTTCTAGCGGGGAAAGAGACCCAGTACTTC.

The V gene is TRBV27, the J gene TRBJ1-6; TRBD1 might be the D (5 bases). The CDR3 is 13 residues long. V was trimmed by 8 bases and J by 2 bases, leaving 7 bases between them. CDR1 and CDR2 (germline): MNHEY, SMNVEV (reference sequence). The CDR3 loop reads CASAGAYNSPLHF. The CDR3, as DNA: TGTGCCAGCGCGGGGGCCTATAATTCACCCCTCCACTTT.

V usage is TRBV18 and J usage is TRBJ2-5, with D perhaps matching TRBD1 (6 bases). This CDR3 contains 17 residues. In germline, CDR1 is KGHSH, CDR2 LQKENI. Deletions cut 6 bases from V and 5 bases from J, with 25 bases between. The CDR3 nucleotides read TGTGCCAGCTCCAAAGACAGGACCGAGAAGTCTCGGGAGACCCAGTACTTC. Protein: CASSKDRTEKSRETQYF.

The chain joins TRBV7-2 to TRBJ1-6, with TRBD1 matching over 7 bases. The CDR3 has 15 residues. CDR1 SGHTA and CDR2 FQGNSA come from the germline V gene. Unmatched junction bases numbered 6, after V lost 6 bases and J lost 4 bases. In DNA, the CDR3 is TGTGCCAGCAGGCTACCGGGACAGTATAATTCACCCCTCCACTTT. Amino acid sequence: CASRLPGQYNSPLHF.

This chain links TRBV19 with TRBJ2-1; TRBD2 matches 8 bases. The length of the CDR3 is 15 residues. CDR1 is LNHDA and CDR2 is SQIVND in the germline V gene (reference sequence). With 3 bases clipped from V and 6 bases from J, the junction kept 7 bases outside the gene matches. CDR3 loop: CASSIPIGRGNEQFF. In DNA form, the CDR3 reads TGTGCCAGTAGTATCCCGATCGGGAGGGGCAATGAGCAGTTCTTC. Based on the CDR3 plus reference TRBV19 and TRBJ2-1, the full variable domain is DGGITQSPKYLFRKEGQNVTLSCEQNLNHDAMYWYRQDPGQGLRLIYYSQIVNDFQKGDIAEGYSVSREKKESFPLTVTSAQKNPTAFYLCASSIPIGRGNEQFFGPGTRLTVL.

This clone has a handful of counts. The genes are TRBV19 and TRBJ2-1, with D perhaps matching TRBD1 (6 bases). This CDR3 is 16 amino acids long. The V end was cut by 7 bases, the J end by 7 bases, with 23 bases between. The germline V gene has CDR1 LNHDA and CDR2 SQIVND (reference sequence). The CDR3 is CASNPRGTGVWNEQFF. DNA for the CDR3: TGTGCCAGTAACCCCAGGGGCACTGGGGTGTGGAATGAGCAGTTCTTC.

The genes are TRBV11-2 and TRBJ1-1; 10 bases are shared with TRBD1. Germline V gene data show CDR1 as SGHAT and CDR2 as FQNNGV. This CDR3 comprises 15 residues. After removal of 5 bases from V and 5 bases from J, the junction contained 8 bases not matched to a gene. This CDR3 is CASSLDRGRETEAFF. Here the CDR3 DNA reads TGTGCCAGCAGCCTTGACAGGGGGCGGGAAACTGAAGCTTTCTTT. The whole variable domain, remainder taken from reference TRBV11-2 and TRBJ1-1, is EAGVAQSPRYKIIEKRQSVAFWCNPISGHATLYWYQQILGQGPKLLIQFQNNGVVDDSQLPKDRFSAERLKGVDSTLKIQPAKLEDSAVYLCASSLDRGRETEAFFGQGTRLTVV.

V gene TRBV11-2 combines with J gene TRBJ2-1; 11 bases fit TRBD1. The CDR3 loop spans 15 amino acids. The germline V gene encodes CDR1 SGHAT and CDR2 FQNNGV. The V segment lost 6 bases and the J segment 8 bases; nucleotides outside the gene matches: 9. The CDR3 nucleotides are TGTGCCAGCAGTCGGGACAGGGGGGAGTTCGATGAGCAGTTCTTC. Residues: CASSRDRGEFDEQFF.

CDR3 in DNA: TGTGCCAGCAGTTACTCTCCGGGGTCGAACACTGAAGCTTTCTTT. It is translated as CASSYSPGSNTEAFF. This chain uses TRBV6-6 with TRBJ1-1; no definite D call. Trimming cost V 0 bases and J 1 base, with 9 bases left between them. The CDR3 covers 15 residues. The germline V gene encodes CDR1 MNHNY and CDR2 SVGAGI (reference sequence).